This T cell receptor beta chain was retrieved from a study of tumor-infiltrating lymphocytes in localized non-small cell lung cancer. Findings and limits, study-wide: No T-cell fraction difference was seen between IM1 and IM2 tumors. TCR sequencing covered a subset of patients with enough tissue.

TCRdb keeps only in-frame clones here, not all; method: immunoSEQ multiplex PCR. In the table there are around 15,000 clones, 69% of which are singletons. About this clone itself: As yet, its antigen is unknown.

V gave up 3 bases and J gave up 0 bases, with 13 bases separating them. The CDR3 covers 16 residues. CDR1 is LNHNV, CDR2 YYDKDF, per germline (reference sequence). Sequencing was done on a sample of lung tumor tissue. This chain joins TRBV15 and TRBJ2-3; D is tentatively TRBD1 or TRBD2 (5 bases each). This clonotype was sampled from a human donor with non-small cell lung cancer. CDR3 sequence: CATSSDPGRSTDTQYF. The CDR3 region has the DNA TGTGCCACCAGCAGTGATCCGGGACGTAGCACAGATACGCAGTATTTT.